These T cell receptor beta chains were read from a single sample in a study of T cell changes during pregnancy in multiple sclerosis. Using immunoSEQ multiplex PCR, the repertoire was profiled, and TCRdb retains in-frame clones only, with some absent. The sample carries approximately 93,000 clones, approximately 90% recorded once. Sequencing used peripheral blood, obtained before pregnancy. These receptor sequences come from a female donor with multiple sclerosis, enrolled in a pregnancy study. The CDR3 runs from the conserved cysteine through the conserved F or W. The order of the fields is V gene, clone size, J gene, D gene, CDR3 protein, CDR3 DNA. D genes are given only for firm matches. Rows may omit the clone size; those that give it use once, few, many or a size class.

TRBV19	NA	TRBJ1-5	NA	CASAVGDRGINQPQHF	TGTGCCAGTGCCGTAGGGGATAGGGGGATAAATCAGCCCCAGCATTTT
TRBV4-3	NA	TRBJ2-3	TRBD2	CASSPLAGGTDTQYF	TGCGCCAGCAGTCCGCTAGCGGGGGGCACAGATACGCAGTATTTT
TRBV7-3	NA	TRBJ2-3	TRBD1	CASRTGAADTQYF	TGTGCCAGCAGGACAGGGGCGGCAGATACGCAGTATTTT
TRBV19	NA	TRBJ2-2	TRBD2	CASSIARSLVSGGSTGELFF	TGTGCCAGTAGTATAGCCCGTAGTCTGGTCAGCGGGGGAAGCACCGGGGAGCTGTTTTTT
TRBV5-1	NA	TRBJ2-7	TRBD1	CASSLETGLGEQYF	TGCGCCAGCAGCTTGGAGACAGGGCTTGGGGAGCAGTACTTC
TRBV27	NA	TRBJ2-2	NA	CASSLSKGAGELFF	TGTGCCAGCAGTTTATCGAAGGGGGCCGGGGAGCTGTTTTTT
TRBV5-1	NA	TRBJ1-2	TRBD1	CASSSGQPQVGYTF	TGCGCCAGCAGCTCGGGACAGCCCCAAGTCGGCTACACCTTC
TRBV5-1	few	TRBJ1-2	TRBD1	CASSSSGTGAGGYTF	TGCGCCAGCAGCTCGTCCGGGACAGGGGCTGGTGGCTACACCTTC
TRBV29-1	NA	TRBJ2-3	TRBD1	CSAWTGPDTQYF	TGCAGCGCTTGGACAGGTCCAGATACGCAGTATTTT
TRBV13	NA	TRBJ1-2	TRBD1	CASRRGGARGYTF	TGTGCCAGCAGGCGAGGGGGCGCCCGGGGCTACACCTTC
TRBV5-5	NA	TRBJ1-3	TRBD1	CASSSIYRDRASGNTIYF	TGTGCCAGCAGCTCAATATACCGGGACAGGGCTAGCGGAAACACCATATATTTT
TRBV5-8	NA	TRBJ2-7	NA	CASSPGRNYEQYF	TGTGCCAGCAGCCCGGGAAGGAACTACGAGCAGTACTTC
TRBV4-3	NA	TRBJ2-3	NA	CASSQDLRLRTDTQYF	TGCGCCAGCAGCCAAGATCTAAGACTCCGCACAGATACGCAGTATTTT
TRBV10-3	NA	TRBJ2-2	TRBD2	CAISESWGAGGRTGELFF	TGTGCCATCAGTGAGTCATGGGGAGCGGGGGGCCGCACCGGGGAGCTGTTTTTT
TRBV6-1	few	TRBJ2-7	NA	CASSGAGGTGDYEQYF	TGTGCCAGCAGTGGCGCGGGGGGGACAGGCGATTACGAGCAGTACTTC
TRBV6-5	NA	TRBJ1-5	TRBD1	CASSATGGSNQPQHF	TGTGCCAGCAGTGCGACAGGGGGAAGCAATCAGCCCCAGCATTTT
TRBV27	NA	TRBJ2-1	NA	CASSPGLPSVHEQFF	TGTGCCAGCAGTCCCGGACTACCCTCTGTGCATGAGCAGTTCTTC
TRBV7-8	NA	TRBJ1-1	NA	CASSFDRRNTEAFF	TGTGCCAGCAGCTTTGACAGGAGAAACACTGAAGCTTTCTTT
TRBV27	NA	TRBJ2-3	TRBD2	CASRPSGRGTDTQYF	TGTGCCAGCAGACCTAGCGGGAGAGGCACAGATACGCAGTATTTT
TRBV9	once	TRBJ1-1	NA	CASSVDLGSEAFF	TGTGCCAGCAGCGTAGATCTCGGGTCTGAAGCTTTCTTT
TRBV12-5	once	TRBJ2-1	NA	CASGLARAGLRASDHEQFF	TGTGCTAGTGGTTTGGCCAGGGCAGGATTAAGAGCTAGCGATCATGAGCAGTTCTTC
TRBV5-4	NA	TRBJ1-6	NA	CASSLDPGLGSPLHF	TGTGCCAGCAGCTTGGACCCAGGGTTGGGGTCACCCCTCCACTTT
TRBV9	NA	TRBJ2-7	NA	CASSVEGGWAGEQYF	TGTGCCAGCAGCGTAGAAGGGGGTTGGGCGGGCGAGCAGTACTTC
TRBV18	NA	TRBJ2-5	TRBD1	CASSPNRGETQYF	TGTGCCAGCTCACCTAACAGGGGGGAGACCCAGTACTTC
TRBV28	NA	TRBJ2-7	TRBD2	CASSSRGDEQYF	TGTGCCAGCAGCTCTCGGGGGGACGAGCAGTACTTC
TRBV30	NA	TRBJ1-1	NA	CAWSGLPAGQITEAFF	TGTGCCTGGAGTGGGCTCCCCGCAGGGCAGATCACTGAAGCTTTCTTT
TRBV5-1	NA	TRBJ2-5	NA	CASSLLGGEETQYF	TGCGCCAGCAGCTTGCTAGGAGGGGAAGAGACCCAGTACTTC
TRBV5-1	NA	TRBJ2-1	TRBD2	CASSAGGALIDEQFF	TGCGCCAGCAGTGCCGGGGGGGCCCTTATCGATGAGCAGTTCTTC
TRBV9	NA	TRBJ2-3	NA	CASSVGQAGTDTQYF	TGTGCCAGCAGCGTAGGACAAGCTGGGACAGATACGCAGTATTTT
TRBV6-1	NA	TRBJ1-2	TRBD1	CASSEAATGVVYGYTF	TGTGCCAGCAGTGAAGCAGCTACAGGGGTGGTCTATGGCTACACCTTC
TRBV5-4	NA	TRBJ2-1	TRBD1	CASSLGQGASKQFF	TGTGCCAGCAGCTTGGGACAGGGGGCCTCCAAGCAGTTCTTC
TRBV6-9	NA	TRBJ1-2	NA	CASSYGRQAPRYGYTF	TGTGCCAGCAGTTATGGGAGACAGGCACCCCGCTATGGCTACACCTTC
TRBV28	NA	TRBJ2-4	NA	CASSNPGLAKNIQYF	TGTGCCAGCAGCAACCCGGGACTAGCCAAAAACATTCAGTACTTC
TRBV5-1	NA	TRBJ1-3	TRBD1	CASSGGTGGNTIYF	TGCGCCAGCAGCGGCGGGACAGGGGGGAACACCATATATTTT
TRBV5-1	NA	TRBJ1-1	TRBD1	CASSLGTGRPEAFF	TGCGCCAGCAGCCTAGGGACAGGGCGTCCTGAAGCTTTCTTT
TRBV9	NA	TRBJ2-3	NA	CASSVGRGGTDTQYF	TGTGCCAGCAGCGTAGGGCGGGGCGGCACAGATACGCAGTATTTT
TRBV5-1	NA	TRBJ1-2	NA	CASSLDPTTGGLEGYTF	TGCGCCAGCAGCTTGGACCCGACGACGGGGGGCCTAGAGGGCTACACCTTC
TRBV27	NA	TRBJ2-1	TRBD2	CASSLGGERNNEQFF	TGTGCCAGCAGTCTCGGGGGGGAGAGAAACAATGAGCAGTTCTTC
TRBV7-2	NA	TRBJ1-4	NA	CASRRGSDEKLFF	TGTGCCAGCAGAAGGGGGTCCGATGAAAAACTGTTTTTT
TRBV10-1	few	TRBJ1-2	NA	CASSVAGYTF	TGCGCCAGCAGTGTAGCAGGCTACACCTTC
TRBV27	NA	TRBJ1-2	NA	CASSYTGLSYGYTF	TGTGCCAGCAGTTATACAGGGCTGTCGTATGGCTACACCTTC
TRBV19	NA	TRBJ1-4	NA	CASSISAAGNEKLFF	TGTGCCAGTAGTATTAGTGCGGCAGGGAATGAAAAACTGTTTTTT
TRBV11-2	NA	TRBJ1-3	NA	CASSLPGENTIYF	TGTGCCAGCAGCTTACCGGGGGAAAACACCATATATTTT
TRBV15	NA	TRBJ1-2	TRBD1	CATSSDGTGANYGYTF	TGTGCCACCAGCAGCGATGGGACAGGGGCTAACTATGGCTACACCTTC
TRBV10-3	NA	TRBJ1-1	NA	CAISEGGEAFF	TGTGCCATCAGTGAGGGGGGCGAGGCTTTCTTT
TRBV5-1	NA	TRBJ1-3	NA	CASSYFLTDSGNTIYF	TGCGCCAGCAGCTATTTTTTGACAGACTCTGGAAACACCATATATTTT
TRBV5-4	once	TRBJ2-7	TRBD2	CASSGGTSGSWDEQYF	TGTGCCAGCAGCGGCGGGACTAGCGGGAGCTGGGACGAGCAGTACTTC
TRBV25-1	NA	TRBJ1-2	TRBD1	CASSNRGDFGFYGYTF	TGTGCCAGCAGCAACAGGGGGGATTTTGGGTTCTATGGCTACACCTTC